This T cell receptor beta chain was found in a study of CD8 T cells in Susac syndrome. Points from the study as a whole: The CD4+ T cell repertoires that were profiled in Susac syndrome showed no clonal expansion.

The CDR3 length is 13 residues. Trimming pared 7 bases from V and 2 bases from J, leaving 11 bases between. From germline, CDR1 is SNHLY and CDR2 FYNNEI. Turning to this clonotype: Its antigen is not identified.

Peripheral blood CD8+ and CD4+ T cells were profiled by TCR beta sequencing. Recently defined diagnostic criteria for definite or probable disease were fulfilled by Susac syndrome patients. RNA was extracted with the RNeasy kit, and a quantity of roughly 0.45 to 1 ug was reverse transcribed using random hexamers. The amplification used immunoSEQ multiplex PCR on TCR beta CDR3; it spanned 54 Vbeta and 13 Jbeta. TCRdb reanalysed the immunoSEQ multiplex PCR reads using MiXCR and keeps one entry per CDR3 protein. This table has roughly 200,000 distinct CDR3 sequences, just under 95% appearing once. The clonotype comes from a human donor with Susac syndrome. V usage is TRBV2 and J usage is TRBJ1-2; D may be TRBD1 (6 bases). Sequencing used CD4+ T cells from PBMCs. CDR3 region: CASIGQSNYGYTF. The CDR3, as DNA: TGTGCCAGCATCGGACAGTCAAACTATGGCTACACCTTC. Full variable domain (rest looked up from reference TRBV2 and TRBJ1-2): EPEVTQTPSHQVTQMGQEVILRCVPISNHLYFYWYRQILGQKVEFLVSFYNNEISEKSEIFDDQFSVERPDGSNFTLKIRSTKLEDSAMYFCASIGQSNYGYTFGSGTRLTVV.